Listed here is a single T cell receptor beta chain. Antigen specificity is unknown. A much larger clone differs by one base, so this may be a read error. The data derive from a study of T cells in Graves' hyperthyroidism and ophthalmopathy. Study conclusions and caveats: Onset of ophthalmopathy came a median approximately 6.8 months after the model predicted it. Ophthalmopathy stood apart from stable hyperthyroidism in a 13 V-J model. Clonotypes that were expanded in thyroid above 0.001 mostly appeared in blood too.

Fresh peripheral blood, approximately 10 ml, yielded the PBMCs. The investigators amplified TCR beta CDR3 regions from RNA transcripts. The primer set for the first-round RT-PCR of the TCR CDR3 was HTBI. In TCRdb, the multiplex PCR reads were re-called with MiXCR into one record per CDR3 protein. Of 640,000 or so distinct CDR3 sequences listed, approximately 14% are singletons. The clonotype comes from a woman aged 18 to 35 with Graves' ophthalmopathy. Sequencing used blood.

The CDR3 nucleotides are TGTGCCAGCAGCTTGGGGCAGACCCAAGAGACCCAGTACTTC. Its translation is CASSLGQTQETQYF. The rearrangement joins TRBV5-4 to TRBJ2-5, with D unresolved. The length of the CDR3 is 14 residues. Trimming left V 0 bases short and J 1 base short, with 7 bases between. CDR1 SGHNT and CDR2 YYREEE come from the germline V gene (reference sequence).